This is a list of T cell receptor beta chains from one sample in a study of blood T cell repertoires in COVID-19. Assay: immunoSEQ multiplex PCR; the TCRdb copy retains only in-frame clones and omits some. Here the sample spans around 68,000 clones, 80% to 90% being singletons. Sequencing input: peripheral blood. These receptors were taken from a human donor in a cohort sampled during active COVID-19. Each CDR3 is given with its conserved first and last residue. D genes are given only for firm matches.

j_gene,v_gene,d_gene,CDR3aa
TRBJ1-3,TRBV5-1,TRBD1,CATGTGPGNTIYF
TRBJ2-7,TRBV4-3,TRBD2,CASSQGLAGVEQYF
TRBJ1-1,TRBV5-4,TRBD1,CASSLAAQGDTEAFF
TRBJ2-7,TRBV15,TRBD2,CATSRDLTSNEQYF
TRBJ1-1,TRBV28,.,CASPGPGTEAFF
TRBJ1-5,TRBV2,.,CASSRSSGQPQHF
TRBJ2-2,TRBV4-1,TRBD2,CASMMRSSGSITGELFF
TRBJ2-1,TRBV6-5,.,CASSYASGSYNEQFF
TRBJ1-1,TRBV6-5,TRBD1,CASSYDGTGVTEAFF
TRBJ2-1,TRBV27,TRBD2,CAISSAGRGNYNEQFF
TRBJ1-1,TRBV29-1,.,CSVDRGNTEAFF
TRBJ1-1,TRBV5-6,.,CASSLAGNTEAFF
TRBJ2-3,TRBV11-2,TRBD1,CASSWNPGGGTDTQYF
TRBJ1-1,TRBV18,.,CASSPDQALMNTEAFF
TRBJ2-7,TRBV2,.,CASSGGQAGEQYF
TRBJ2-7,TRBV4-1,TRBD2,CASSRVAGATREQYF
TRBJ1-1,TRBV28,TRBD1,CASSLATALGQLEAFF
TRBJ1-1,TRBV5-1,.,CASSFNYGGAFF
TRBJ2-7,TRBV29-1,TRBD1,CSAREGASYEQYF
TRBJ1-1,TRBV5-1,.,CASTQSTVRTEAFF
TRBJ2-1,TRBV18,TRBD2,CASSPLPSGRIYNEQFF
TRBJ2-3,TRBV4-2,.,CASSQVPQAQYF
TRBJ1-2,TRBV4-1,TRBD1,CASSQDSGTAYGYTF
TRBJ1-5,TRBV27,TRBD1,CASGLTGVNKPQHF
TRBJ2-7,TRBV6-5,.,CASGVETSPYEQYF
TRBJ1-2,TRBV7-9,TRBD1,CASSRPGQSYGYTF
TRBJ1-6,TRBV7-9,TRBD1,CASSLLRDRGNSPLHF
TRBJ2-7,TRBV4-1,TRBD1,CATPNGQGASYEQYF
TRBJ1-5,TRBV28,TRBD1,CASQDRGGSNQPQHF
TRBJ2-7,TRBV28,TRBD1,CASRLGQGGSEQYF
TRBJ2-2,TRBV27,TRBD2,CASRLHQREDTGELFF
TRBJ1-1,TRBV10-2,.,CASSGVLQEAFF
TRBJ1-1,TRBV6-6,TRBD1,CASSNGQGRNTEAFF
TRBJ1-1,TRBV7-9,.,CASSPPGGPTEAFF
TRBJ1-2,TRBV10-3,TRBD1,CAISGNRQGAGGYTF
TRBJ1-2,TRBV7-9,TRBD1,CASTRAGQGSGYTF
TRBJ2-2,TRBV18,.,CASSPYSTGNTGELFF
TRBJ2-7,TRBV4-2,.,CASSQGTIYEQYF
TRBJ2-6,TRBV3-1/TRBV3-2,.,CASNTQQPGANVLTF
TRBJ2-3,TRBV6-6,TRBD2,CASSLRWLAGGSTDTQYF
TRBJ1-5,TRBV4-1,.,CASSKGENQPQHF
TRBJ2-1,TRBV7-8,TRBD2,CASSLEASGNPYNEQFF
TRBJ2-7,TRBV4-1,TRBD2,CASSQGRETYEQYF
TRBJ1-5,TRBV6-5,.,CASSASTRVYQPQHF
TRBJ1-5,TRBV10-2,TRBD1,CASSPYRGSNQPQHF
TRBJ2-4,TRBV5-1,.,CASTPTEAKNIQYF
TRBJ1-1,TRBV29-1,.,CSVDPTGNTEAFF
TRBJ1-1,TRBV6-6,.,CASSHPRLGRGPEAFF